Listed below are T cell receptor beta chains from one sample, sequenced in a study of cytomegalovirus exposure and HLA in healthy donors. Only in-frame clones appear in the TCRdb table, and some are missing; sequencing was by immunoSEQ multiplex PCR. The table for this sample gives about 140,000 clones. The sequenced material came from PBMCs. Receptors originate from a woman aged 18-29 years in good health and CMV-seronegative. Both conserved end residues are part of each CDR3. The order of the fields is D gene, J gene, V gene, CDR3 DNA, CDR3 protein. The D gene is left open where the match is weak.

d_call: .
j_call: TRBJ2-2
v_call: TRBV5-1
cdr3_nt: TGCGCCAGCAGCTTGGCTCTCGACACCGGGGAGCTGTTTTTT
cdr3_aa: CASSLALDTGELFF

d_call: .
j_call: TRBJ2-1
v_call: TRBV6-1
cdr3_nt: TGTGCCAGCAGTGGACCCACTACAATGAAGCAGTTCTTC
cdr3_aa: CASSGPTTMKQFF

d_call: TRBD2
j_call: TRBJ2-1
v_call: TRBV11-2
cdr3_nt: TGTGCCAGCAGCTTAGGTCTAGCGGTAAACAATGAGCAGTTCTTC
cdr3_aa: CASSLGLAVNNEQFF

d_call: .
j_call: TRBJ2-5
v_call: TRBV5-1
cdr3_nt: TGCGCCAGCGGGAGAGCCGGGACTCCGGAGGAGACCCAGTACTTC
cdr3_aa: CASGRAGTPEETQYF

d_call: .
j_call: TRBJ2-3
v_call: TRBV18
cdr3_nt: TGTGCCAGCGCAAGACTCATCAGCAGGGGGGTAGATACGCAGTATTTT
cdr3_aa: CASARLISRGVDTQYF

d_call: TRBD2
j_call: TRBJ2-1
v_call: TRBV10-3
cdr3_nt: TGTGCCATCAGTCCTAGCGGGAGTGACAATGAGCAGTTCTTC
cdr3_aa: CAISPSGSDNEQFF

d_call: TRBD1
j_call: TRBJ1-1
v_call: TRBV19
cdr3_nt: TGTGCCAGTACCCGGGACAGTCCAAAGACTGAAGCTTTCTTT
cdr3_aa: CASTRDSPKTEAFF

d_call: .
j_call: TRBJ1-4
v_call: TRBV7-6
cdr3_nt: TGTGCCAGCAGCACGACAGGTTCTAATGAAAAACTGTTTTTT
cdr3_aa: CASSTTGSNEKLFF

d_call: TRBD2
j_call: TRBJ2-1
v_call: TRBV5-1
cdr3_nt: TGCGCCAGCAGCTGGGGGGCTAGCGGGTCCTACAATGAGCAGTTCTTC
cdr3_aa: CASSWGASGSYNEQFF

d_call: .
j_call: TRBJ1-3
v_call: TRBV9
cdr3_nt: TGTGCCAGCAGCCTAAGGGCGCGGGGCTCTGGAAACACCATATATTTT
cdr3_aa: CASSLRARGSGNTIYF

d_call: TRBD2
j_call: TRBJ2-1
v_call: TRBV30
cdr3_nt: TGTGCCTGGAGTGCCGGACTAGCAGGCTCTCAGTTCTTC
cdr3_aa: CAWSAGLAGSQFF

d_call: .
j_call: TRBJ1-1
v_call: TRBV29-1
cdr3_nt: TGCAGCGTTGACTCGGGTCTGGCTTTCTTT
cdr3_aa: CSVDSGLAFF

d_call: TRBD2
j_call: TRBJ2-1
v_call: TRBV19
cdr3_nt: TGTGCCAGTACCACCCGACTAGCTACGTCCTACAATGAGCAGTTCTTC
cdr3_aa: CASTTRLATSYNEQFF

d_call: .
j_call: TRBJ1-5
v_call: TRBV9
cdr3_nt: TGTGCCAGCAGCGTTGGGCCCGGTGGCGGCAATCAGCCCCAGCATTTT
cdr3_aa: CASSVGPGGGNQPQHF

d_call: .
j_call: TRBJ2-3
v_call: TRBV18
cdr3_nt: TGTGCCAGCTCAGCCCAGACTAGGTCTAGCACAGATACGCAGTATTTT
cdr3_aa: CASSAQTRSSTDTQYF

d_call: .
j_call: TRBJ2-1
v_call: TRBV29-1
cdr3_nt: TGCAGCCCCGTTCTTTCCTACAATGAGCAGTTCTTC
cdr3_aa: CSPVLSYNEQFF

d_call: TRBD1
j_call: TRBJ1-6
v_call: TRBV11-3
cdr3_nt: TGTGCCAGCAGCCAACTCGGGACAGGGAGGAGATCACCCCTCCACTTT
cdr3_aa: CASSQLGTGRRSPLHF

d_call: TRBD1
j_call: TRBJ1-5
v_call: TRBV11-3
cdr3_nt: TGTGCCAGCAGCTTGGCGGACAGGGAGGAGGCCAATCAGCCCCAGCATTTT
cdr3_aa: CASSLADREEANQPQHF

d_call: .
j_call: TRBJ2-3
v_call: TRBV4-3
cdr3_nt: TGCGCCAGCAGCCAAGATATGATTCGGGACTCAAACACAGATACGCAGTATTTT
cdr3_aa: CASSQDMIRDSNTDTQYF

d_call: TRBD1
j_call: TRBJ1-2
v_call: TRBV19
cdr3_nt: TGTGCCAGTAGTAGAACCCGACAGGGTGGGTGGACGAGCTATGGCTACACCTTC
cdr3_aa: CASSRTRQGGWTSYGYTF